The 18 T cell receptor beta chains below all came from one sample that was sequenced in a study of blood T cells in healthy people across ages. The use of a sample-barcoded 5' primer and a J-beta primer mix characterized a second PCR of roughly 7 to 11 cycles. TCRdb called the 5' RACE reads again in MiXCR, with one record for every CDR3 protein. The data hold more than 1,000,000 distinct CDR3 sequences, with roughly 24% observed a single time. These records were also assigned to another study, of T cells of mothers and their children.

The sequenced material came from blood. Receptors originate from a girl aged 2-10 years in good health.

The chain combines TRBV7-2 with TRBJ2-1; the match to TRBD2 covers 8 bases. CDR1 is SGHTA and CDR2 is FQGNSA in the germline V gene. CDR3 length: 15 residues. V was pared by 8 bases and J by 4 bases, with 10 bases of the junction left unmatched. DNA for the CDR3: TGTGCCAGCGCCTACGGGGGGGCCGTGTACAATGAGCAGTTCTTC. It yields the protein CASAYGGAVYNEQFF. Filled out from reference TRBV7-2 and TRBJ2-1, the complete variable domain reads GAGVSQSPSNKVTEKGKDVELRCDPISGHTALYWYRQSLGQGLEFLIYFQGNSAPDKSGLPSDRFSAERTGGSVSTLTIQRTQQEDSAVYLCASAYGGAVYNEQFFGPGTRLTVL.

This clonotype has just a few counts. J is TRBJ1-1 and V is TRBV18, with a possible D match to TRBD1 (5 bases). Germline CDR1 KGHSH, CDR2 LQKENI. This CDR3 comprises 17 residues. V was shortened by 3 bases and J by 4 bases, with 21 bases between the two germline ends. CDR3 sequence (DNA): TGTGCCAGCTCACCGACCGGCGGGGGGTTAGGATTCACTGAAGCTTTCTTT. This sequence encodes CASSPTGGGLGFTEAFF.

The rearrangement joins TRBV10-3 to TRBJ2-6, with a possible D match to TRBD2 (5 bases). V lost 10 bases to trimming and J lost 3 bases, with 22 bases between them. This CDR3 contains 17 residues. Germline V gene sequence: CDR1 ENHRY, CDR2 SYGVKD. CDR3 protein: CATHQLLKGVGANVLTF. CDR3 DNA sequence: TGTGCCACTCATCAGTTGTTAAAGGGAGTTGGGGCCAACGTCCTGACTTTC.

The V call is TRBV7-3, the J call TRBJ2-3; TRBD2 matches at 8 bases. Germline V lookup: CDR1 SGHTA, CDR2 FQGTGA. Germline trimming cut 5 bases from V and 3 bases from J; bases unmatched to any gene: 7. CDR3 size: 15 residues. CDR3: CASSAYSGETDTQYF. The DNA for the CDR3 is TGTGCCAGCAGCGCCTATAGCGGGGAGACAGATACGCAGTATTTT.

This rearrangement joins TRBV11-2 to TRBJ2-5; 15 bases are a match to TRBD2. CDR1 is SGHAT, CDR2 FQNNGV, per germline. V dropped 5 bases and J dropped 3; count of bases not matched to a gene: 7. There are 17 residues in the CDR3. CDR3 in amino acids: CASSIGTSGRIEETQYF. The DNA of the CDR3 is TGTGCCAGCAGCATCGGGACTAGCGGGAGGATAGAAGAGACCCAGTACTTC.

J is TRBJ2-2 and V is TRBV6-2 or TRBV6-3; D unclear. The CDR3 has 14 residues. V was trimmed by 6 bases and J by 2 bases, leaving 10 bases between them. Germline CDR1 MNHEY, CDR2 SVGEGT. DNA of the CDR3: TGTGCCAGCAGCCACCAACTAAACACCGGGGAGCTGTTTTTT. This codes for CASSHQLNTGELFF.

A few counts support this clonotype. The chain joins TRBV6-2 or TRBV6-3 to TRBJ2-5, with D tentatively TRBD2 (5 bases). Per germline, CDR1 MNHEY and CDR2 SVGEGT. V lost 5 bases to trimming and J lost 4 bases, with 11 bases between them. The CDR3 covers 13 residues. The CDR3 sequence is CASSHLAGETQYF. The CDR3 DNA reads TGTGCCAGCAGTCACTTGGCGGGAGAGACCCAGTACTTC.

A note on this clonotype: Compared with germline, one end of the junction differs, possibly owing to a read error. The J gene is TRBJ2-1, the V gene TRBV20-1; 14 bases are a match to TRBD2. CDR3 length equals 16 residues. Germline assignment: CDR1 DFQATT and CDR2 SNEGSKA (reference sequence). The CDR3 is CSARSGLAGVTNEQFF. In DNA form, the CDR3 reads TGCAGCGCTAGATCGGGACTAGCGGGAGTCACGAATGAGCAGTTCTTC.

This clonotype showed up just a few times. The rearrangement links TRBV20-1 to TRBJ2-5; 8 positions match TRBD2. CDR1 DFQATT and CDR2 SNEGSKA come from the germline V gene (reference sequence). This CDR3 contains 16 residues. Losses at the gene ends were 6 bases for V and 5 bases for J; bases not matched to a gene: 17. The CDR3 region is CSAQAPYGGVGETQYF. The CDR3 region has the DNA TGCAGTGCCCAAGCCCCCTACGGGGGGGTTGGGGAGACCCAGTACTTC.

CDR3: CASSLRDRPETQYF. CDR3 coding DNA: TGTGCCAGCAGCTTAAGGGACAGGCCGGAGACCCAGTACTTC. The chain links TRBV7-9 to TRBJ2-5; 8 nucleotides agree with TRBD1. From germline, CDR1 is SEHNR and CDR2 FQNEAQ (reference sequence). The CDR3 is 14 residues long. Losses at the gene ends were 2 bases for V and 5 bases for J; bases not matched to a gene: 4. Using reference TRBV7-9 and TRBJ2-5 for the parts outside the CDR3, the full variable domain is DTGVSQNPRHKITKRGQNVTFRCDPISEHNRLYWYRQTLGQGPEFLTYFQNEAQLEKSRLLSDRFSAERPKGSFSTLEIQRTEQGDSAMYLCASSLRDRPETQYFGPGTRLLVL.

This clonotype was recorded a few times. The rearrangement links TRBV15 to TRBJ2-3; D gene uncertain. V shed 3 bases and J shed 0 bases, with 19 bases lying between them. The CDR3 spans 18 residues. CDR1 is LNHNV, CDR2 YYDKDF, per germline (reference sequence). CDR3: CATSRDRQTGTSTDTQYF. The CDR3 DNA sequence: TGTGCCACCAGCAGGGACCGACAAACCGGAACTAGCACAGATACGCAGTATTTT.

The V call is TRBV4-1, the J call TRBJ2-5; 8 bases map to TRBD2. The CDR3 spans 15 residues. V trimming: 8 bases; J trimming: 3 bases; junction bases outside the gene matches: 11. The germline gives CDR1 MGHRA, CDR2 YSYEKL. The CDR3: CASSLLAALKETQYF. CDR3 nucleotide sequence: TGCGCCAGCTCCCTACTAGCGGCCCTAAAAGAGACCCAGTACTTC.

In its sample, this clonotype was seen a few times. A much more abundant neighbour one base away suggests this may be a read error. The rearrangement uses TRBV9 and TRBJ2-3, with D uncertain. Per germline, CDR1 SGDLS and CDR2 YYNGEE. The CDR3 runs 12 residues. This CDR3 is CANSSNTDTQYF. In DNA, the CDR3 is TGTGCCAACAGCTCCAACACAGATACGCAGTATTTT.

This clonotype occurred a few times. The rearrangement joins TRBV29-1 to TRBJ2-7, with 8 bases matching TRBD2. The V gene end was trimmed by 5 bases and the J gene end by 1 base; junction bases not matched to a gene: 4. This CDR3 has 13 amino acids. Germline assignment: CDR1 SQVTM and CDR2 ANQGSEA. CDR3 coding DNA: TGCAGCGTTACTGGACTAGCATCCTACGAGCAGTACTTC. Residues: CSVTGLASYEQYF.

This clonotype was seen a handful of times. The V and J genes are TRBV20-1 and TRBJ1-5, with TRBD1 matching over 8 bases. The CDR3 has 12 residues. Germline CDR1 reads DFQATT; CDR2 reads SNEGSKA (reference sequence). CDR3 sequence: CSGQGRNQPQHF. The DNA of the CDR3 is TGCAGCGGACAGGGAAGAAATCAGCCCCAGCATTTT.

CDR3 in DNA: TGTGCCAGCAGTTTATTGGGGCGGGGGAGCACTGAAGCTTTCTTT. Residues: CASSLLGRGSTEAFF. The V gene is TRBV28, the J gene TRBJ1-1; a possible D gene is TRBD1 (5 bases). V lost 1 base to trimming and J lost 4 bases, with 13 bases between them. In germline, CDR1 is MDHEN, CDR2 SYDVKM. The CDR3 contains 15 residues.

In DNA, the CDR3 is TGCGCCAGCAGCAATGGCGGCGGACCGGCCTACGAGCAGTACTTC. Translated, it gives CASSNGGGPAYEQYF. The chain recombines TRBV4-1 with TRBJ2-7; no clear D. Trimming pared 5 bases from V and 2 bases from J, leaving 16 bases between. Looked up from germline, CDR1 is MGHRA and CDR2 is YSYEKL. This CDR3 spans 15 amino acids.

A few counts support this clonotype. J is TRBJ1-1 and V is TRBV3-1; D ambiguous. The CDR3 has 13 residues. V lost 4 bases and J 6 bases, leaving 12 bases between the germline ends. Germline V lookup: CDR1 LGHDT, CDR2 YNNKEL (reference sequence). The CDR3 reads CASSLLGGPEAFF. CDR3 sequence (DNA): TGTGCCAGCAGCCTTTTAGGTGGGCCTGAAGCTTTCTTT. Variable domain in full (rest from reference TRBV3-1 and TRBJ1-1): DTAVSQTPKYLVTQMGNDKSIKCEQNLGHDTMYWYKQDSKKFLKIMFSYNNKELIINETVPNRFSPKSPDKAHLNLHINSLELGDSAVYFCASSLLGGPEAFFGQGTRLTVV.